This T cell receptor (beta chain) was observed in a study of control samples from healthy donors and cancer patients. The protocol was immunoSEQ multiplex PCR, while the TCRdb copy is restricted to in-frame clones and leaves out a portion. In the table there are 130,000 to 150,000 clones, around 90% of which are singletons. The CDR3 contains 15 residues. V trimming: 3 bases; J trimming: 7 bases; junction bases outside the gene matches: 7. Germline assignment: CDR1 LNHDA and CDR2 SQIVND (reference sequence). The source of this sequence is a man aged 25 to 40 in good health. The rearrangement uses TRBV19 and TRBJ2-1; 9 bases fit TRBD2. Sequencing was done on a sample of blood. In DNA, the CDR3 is TGTGCCAGTAGTATTATAGCGGGAGTGGGAAATGAGCAGTTCTTC. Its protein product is CASSIIAGVGNEQFF. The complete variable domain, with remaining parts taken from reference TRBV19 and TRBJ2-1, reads DGGITQSPKYLFRKEGQNVTLSCEQNLNHDAMYWYRQDPGQGLRLIYYSQIVNDFQKGDIAEGYSVSREKKESFPLTVTSAQKNPTAFYLCASSIIAGVGNEQFFGPGTRLTVL.